Shown below are 13 T cell receptor beta chains from a single sample sequenced in a study of blood T cell repertoires in COVID-19. Profiling relied on immunoSEQ multiplex PCR, and the TCRdb table lists in-frame clones only, not all of them. The table has 130,000 to 150,000 clones, less than 90% seen once; the top ten hold approximately 40%. Input material: peripheral blood. These TCRs come from a human donor in a cohort sampled during active COVID-19.

J is TRBJ1-2 and V is TRBV7-2; 9 bases agree with TRBD1. CDR3 size: 14 residues. The V and J ends lost 4 bases and 4 bases, in that order; junction bases with no gene match: 4. Per the germline V gene, CDR1 is SGHTA and CDR2 is FQGNSA. CDR3 DNA: TGTGCCAGCAGCTCAGACAGGGGGGGCTATGGCTACACCTTC. This gives the protein CASSSDRGGYGYTF.

This sequence joins TRBV3-1 (or the pseudogene TRBV3-2) and TRBJ2-2; D ambiguous. The germline V gene has CDR1 LGHDT and CDR2 YNNKEL (reference sequence). The ends were cut back, 0 bases at V and 1 base at J, with 6 bases in the middle. The CDR3 spans 15 residues. The CDR3 loop is CASSQDTGNTGELFF. CDR3 DNA sequence: TGTGCCAGCAGCCAAGATACCGGGAACACCGGGGAGCTGTTTTTT.

The rearrangement joins TRBV9 to TRBJ2-5; no clear D. This CDR3 is 17 amino acids long. In germline, CDR1 is SGDLS, CDR2 YYNGEE. The V and J ends lost 0 bases and 2 bases respectively, with 17 bases between them. This CDR3 is CASSVGAVPLFQETQYF. The DNA of the CDR3 is TGTGCCAGCAGCGTAGGGGCAGTTCCCCTTTTTCAAGAGACCCAGTACTTC.

This clone has a handful of counts. The V call is TRBV28, the J call TRBJ2-3, with 9 bases lining up with TRBD2. Per the germline V gene, CDR1 is MDHEN and CDR2 is SYDVKM. CDR3 length: 16 residues. The junction had 2 bases not matched to a gene; V was cut back by 1 base and J by 0 bases. The CDR3 DNA reads as TGTGCCAGCAGTTTATCAAGCGGGGGGAGCACAGATACGCAGTATTTT. Residues: CASSLSSGGSTDTQYF.

This chain connects TRBV18 to TRBJ2-5; maybe TRBD2 (5 bases). Germline assignment: CDR1 KGHSH and CDR2 LQKENI. The CDR3 has 13 amino acids. V dropped 5 bases and J dropped 5 bases, with 12 bases sitting between them. The DNA for the CDR3 is TGTGCCAGCTCATTCGGGATTTTGGAGACCCAGTACTTC. Its translation: CASSFGILETQYF. The full variable domain, rest sourced from reference TRBV18 and TRBJ2-5, is NAGVMQNPRHLVRRRGQEARLRCSPMKGHSHVYWYRQLPEEGLKFMVYLQKENIIDESGMPKERFSAEFPKEGPSILRIQQVVRGDSAAYFCASSFGILETQYFGPGTRLLVL.

This chain joins TRBV6-5 and TRBJ1-4; no reliable D call. The CDR3 spans 15 residues. Deletions cut 9 bases from V and 0 bases from J, with 14 bases between. Germline V CDR1 and CDR2: MNHEY, SVGAGI. CDR3 residues: CASGGSSATNEKLFF. In DNA form, the CDR3 reads TGTGCCAGTGGAGGGTCGAGTGCAACTAATGAAAAACTGTTTTTT.

V usage is TRBV7-9 and J usage is TRBJ2-7, with D hard to call. Trimming removed 3 bases at V and 2 bases at J, with 17 bases between. The CDR3 has 16 residues. Germline CDR1 reads SEHNR; CDR2 reads FQNEAQ (reference sequence). CDR3 DNA sequence: TGTGCCAGCAGCTTTCGAGGAGACCCATCGGCCTACGAGCAGTACTTC. Translation: CASSFRGDPSAYEQYF.

CDR3 in amino acids: CASNLAPGQGPNYEQYF. As DNA, the CDR3 is TGTGCCAGCAACCTCGCACCCGGACAGGGGCCCAACTACGAGCAGTACTTC. J is TRBJ2-7 and V is TRBV28, with TRBD1 identical over 9 bases. The germline V gene encodes CDR1 MDHEN and CDR2 SYDVKM. This CDR3 comprises 17 residues. The trim removed 7 bases at V and 3 bases at J, leaving 16 bases unmatched.

The chain couples TRBV6-5 to TRBJ2-1; 7 bases are a match to TRBD1. V was pared by 2 bases and J by 4 bases, with 5 bases of the junction left unmatched. Germline CDR1 MNHEY, CDR2 SVGAGI. This CDR3 region has 15 residues. The CDR3 is CASSYVSGGYNEQFF. The CDR3 region has the DNA TGTGCCAGCAGTTACGTCTCAGGGGGATACAATGAGCAGTTCTTC.

The CDR3, as DNA: TGTGCCAGCAGTTTCACTAGGGGGACTGAAGCTTTCTTT. Translation gives CASSFTRGTEAFF. The chain combines TRBV6-2 or TRBV6-3 with TRBJ1-1; possibly TRBD1 for D (6 bases). CDR1 and CDR2 from the germline V gene are MNHEY and SVGEGT. V lost 4 bases and J 5 bases, leaving 11 bases between the germline ends. CDR3 size: 13 residues.

The CDR3 loop reads CASSVVPAAYNEQFF. For the CDR3, the DNA is TGTGCCAGCAGCGTAGTCCCAGCGGCATACAATGAGCAGTTCTTC. The V gene is TRBV9, the J gene TRBJ2-1, with TRBD2 as a possible D gene (5 bases). The V end lost 0 bases, the J end lost 4 bases, and 11 bases lay between the germline ends. Germline V CDR1 and CDR2: SGDLS, YYNGEE. CDR3 length: 15 residues.

CDR3 bases: TGTGCCAGCAGCCGAGGGGCGGGGACAGGAGGGGACGAGCAGTACTTC. Translation gives CASSRGAGTGGDEQYF. V gene TRBV14 combines with J gene TRBJ2-7; 8 bases are a match to TRBD1. The germline CDR1 and CDR2 sequences are SGHDN and FVKESK. The CDR3 loop spans 16 amino acids. With V trimmed by 4 bases and J by 5 bases, 13 bases remained unmatched.

The V gene is TRBV14, the J gene TRBJ1-6; unclear D gene. The CDR3 extends over 14 amino acids. Germline CDR1 and CDR2: SGHDN and FVKESK. V was trimmed by 0 bases and J by 6 bases, leaving 6 bases between them. The CDR3 DNA is TGTGCCAGCAGCCAAGAAACAGTTAATTCACCCCTCCACTTT. It is translated as CASSQETVNSPLHF. Based on the CDR3 plus reference TRBV14 and TRBJ1-6, the full variable domain is EAGVTQFPSHSVIEKGQTVTLRCDPISGHDNLYWYRRVMGKEIKFLLHFVKESKQDESGMPNNRFLAERTGGTYSTLKVQPAELEDSGVYFCASSQETVNSPLHFGNGTRLTVT.